This T cell receptor (beta chain) derives from a study of blood T cell repertoires in COVID-19. Study background: From T cells, B-cell-depleted T cells, or PBMCs came the material, which was cDNA or gDNA.

Followed over time, Seattle patients had been enrolled while infection was active. CDR1 is SGHNT and CDR2 is YYREEE in the germline V gene (reference sequence). Losses at the gene ends were 3 bases for V and 5 bases for J; bases not matched to a gene: 4. The CDR3 length is 14 residues. The repertoire was sequenced with immunoSEQ multiplex PCR; TCRdb's copy has only in-frame clones and lacks some. The sample has a few hundred thousand clones; around 89% are singletons. The material sequenced was peripheral blood. The clonotype originates from an older woman with COVID-19, enrolled during active disease. The chain joins TRBV5-4 to TRBJ1-2; 10 bases match TRBD1. The CDR3 coding sequence is TGTGCCAGCAGCTCCGGGACAGGGGCTTATGGCTACACCTTC. It yields the protein CASSSGTGAYGYTF.